This T cell receptor beta chain was captured in a study of blood T cell repertoires in COVID-19 (TCRdb year 2020). About the study as a whole: Samples from collaborators originated in the United States, Italy and Spain and spanned both the acute and convalescent phases of COVID-19. Subjects who had been exposed to COVID-19, were actively infected with it, or had recovered from it provided the deeply sampled blood TCRbeta repertoires that made up the dataset. The material from the prospective study consisted of cDNA or gDNA derived from T cells, B-cell-depleted T cells, or PBMCs. HLA class I and class II types, where available, came from metadata supplied by the sample provider rather than from assay-based typing. Samples came from the ongoing ImmuneRACE study (first 160 participants) plus 1,254 subjects from 6 global collaborators. A de-identified subject ID, COVID-19 status, age in years and sex were almost always included in the sample metadata. The repertoires were made available in a free public database intended to serve as a resource for research on the immune response to SARS-CoV-2.

The immunoSEQ Assay, a bias-controlled multiplex PCR, was used to amplify TCRbeta CDR3 regions from genomic DNA. Under the source paper's analysis protocol: Nucleated cell counts per sample were estimated from amplification of reference gene primers within the assay. To quantify the absolute abundance of each unique TCRbeta CDR3 rearrangement, sequence reads were collapsed and filtered. For each sample, productive Simpson clonality was calculated by taking the square root of Simpson's diversity index across productive rearrangements. The immuneACCESS repertoire file appears here via TCRdb, limited to in-frame rearrangements. These files lack a portion of the clones; in checked studies, under half of the deficit traces to unresolved V genes, and the cause of the others is not known. Clonal size and the V and J genes are those of that table, whereas D and trimming came from the DNA. The sample records 300,000 or so clones, about 82% of which are singletons. Together, the top ten hold 4% to 5% of the sample.

CDR1 and CDR2 were assigned from the germline V gene (reference sequence) as MNHEY and SMNVEV. The CDR3 contains 15 residues, cysteine and phenylalanine counted. The CDR3 DNA has 45 bases and is translated from base 1. Relative to germline, V is 2 bases shorter and J is 6 bases shorter, with 14 bases between their ends. Results the study describes overall, beyond this receptor: How much clinical and demographic metadata was included differed by source and by participant, and the metadata was provided uncurated.

Whole blood was collected in K2EDTA tubes by collaborating institutions according to the institutions' own protocols. For TCRbeta analysis, collaborators shipped samples in one of three forms: frozen whole blood, isolated PBMCs, or DNA extracted from either of those sample types. A remark on this clone: This clone's antigen is unknown. No much larger clone exists at a distance of one base, and base qualities are not known.

This clonotype originated in a woman aged 50 to 65 with active or convalescent COVID-19. Sequenced: peripheral blood. The chain was built from TRBV27 and TRBJ1-5; no confident D gene assignment can be made. CDR3 sequence: CASSLPGKRRQPQHF. The sequenced DNA is TGTGCCAGCAGTTTACCGGGTAAAAGGCGTCAGCCCCAGCATTTT.